These 19 T cell receptor beta chains share one sample of origin, sequenced in a study of Graves' ophthalmopathy and Graves' hyperthyroidism. CDR3 regions of TCR beta were amplified from RNA transcripts. A first-round RT-PCR used HTBI primers, followed by a second-round multiplex PCR. TCRdb itself ran the multiplex PCR reads through MiXCR, one entry per CDR3 protein. The sample consists of over 650,000 distinct CDR3 sequences, just over 40% of them appearing once. Sequencing was done on a sample of peripheral blood. The receptors shown here come from an adult man with Graves' ophthalmopathy.

This clonotype showed up many times. The chain combines TRBV24-1 with TRBJ1-5, with D possibly TRBD1 on 5 matching bases. Trimming stripped 4 bases from V and 0 bases from J, with 9 bases between. This CDR3 has 15 amino acids. Germline lookup yields CDR1 KGHDR and CDR2 SFDVKD. The CDR3 loop is CATSDRGHSNQPQHF. The CDR3 coding sequence is TGTGCCACCAGTGACCGCGGACATAGCAATCAGCCCCAGCATTTT.

On this clonotype: Because the CDR3's place on the DNA is in doubt, the DNA is left out and the CDR3 is given as listed by TCRdb. The J gene is TRBJ1-4, the V gene TRBV25-1; the tabulated D call, TRBD1, remains unverified against the DNA. The germline CDR1 and CDR2 sequences are MGHDK and SYGVNS. Termini included, the CDR3 measures 13 amino acids. The CDR3 sequence is CASSQDIRKNCFF.

The J gene is TRBJ1-5, the V gene TRBV11-2; D is undetermined. The germline gives CDR1 SGHAT, CDR2 FQNNGV. This CDR3 contains 13 residues. The V end was cut by 5 bases, the J end by 5 bases, with 10 bases between. For the CDR3, the DNA is TGTGCCAGCAGCAGTTTCCAGGATCAGCCCCAGCATTTT. Protein product: CASSSFQDQPQHF.

In this sample, this clonotype turned up many times. The V gene is TRBV7-8, the J gene TRBJ1-5; a weak D match, TRBD1 (5 bases). CDR1 SGHVS and CDR2 FQNEAQ come from the germline V gene. The CDR3 extends over 15 amino acids. Trimming stripped 0 bases from V and 3 bases from J, with 9 bases between. The CDR3 DNA is TGTGCCAGCAGCTTAGCTTCAGGGTTCAATCAGCCCCAGCATTTT. It translates to CASSLASGFNQPQHF.

The CDR3 DNA reads TGTGCCAGCAGCTTGGTGTGGGGGCAGGACACTGAAGCTTTCTTT. It specifies CASSLVWGQDTEAFF. The chain carries TRBV5-6 and TRBJ1-1, with a tentative D call TRBD1 (6 bases). The CDR3 contains 15 residues. Germline CDR1 SGHDT, CDR2 YYEEEE. V shed 0 bases and J shed 3 bases, with 12 bases lying between them.

This clonotype was seen repeatedly, ten times or more. The chain combines TRBV15 with TRBJ2-7; D is ambiguous. Germline V lookup: CDR1 LNHNV, CDR2 YYDKDF (reference sequence). V dropped 0 bases and J dropped 0 bases, with 9 bases sitting between them. The CDR3 length is 15 residues. In DNA form, the CDR3 reads TGTGCCACCAGCAGAGATCACGGAAGCTCCTACGAGCAGTACTTC. This encodes CATSRDHGSSYEQYF.

The chain uses TRBV15 and TRBJ2-6; D is unclear. Germline V gives CDR1 LNHNV, CDR2 YYDKDF (reference sequence). CDR3 length: 15 residues. Between the trimmed V and J ends, which lost 0 bases and 4 bases, there was a span of 7 bases. Written as DNA, the CDR3 is TGTGCCACCAGCAGAGAAGGTTTGGGGGCCAACGTCCTGACTTTC. It translates to CATSREGLGANVLTF.

J is TRBJ1-2 and V is TRBV29-1; D not resolved. Trimming removed 8 bases from V and 6 bases from J, with 19 bases in between. Germline lookup yields CDR1 SQVTM and CDR2 ANQGSEA. The CDR3 is 13 residues long. DNA of the CDR3: TGCAGCAGTGAGGTTAACAGCCGGAATGGCTACACCTTC. Translating it yields CSSEVNSRNGYTF.

As to this clonotype: Possible read error: a much larger clone is one base away. The chain joins TRBV7-2 to TRBJ1-1; possibly TRBD1 for D (5 bases). CDR1 and CDR2 from the germline V gene are SGHTA and FQGNSA. The CDR3 is 14 residues long. The V end was cut by 2 bases, the J end by 7 bases, with 14 bases between. The CDR3 loop reads CASSLLHGAGEAFF. CDR3 coding DNA: TGTGCCAGCAGCTTACTCCACGGGGCGGGTGAAGCTTTCTTT.

Turning to this clonotype: A read error is possible here, since a much larger clone lies one base away. This chain links TRBV5-1 with TRBJ2-7; TRBD1 is a possible D gene (5 bases). This CDR3 has 13 amino acids. V was pared by 3 bases and J by 3 bases, with 10 bases between. CDR1 is SGHRS, CDR2 YFSETQ, per germline. This CDR3 is CASSWGSFYEQYF. CDR3 DNA: TGCGCCAGCAGCTGGGGCTCATTCTACGAGCAGTACTTC.

The rearrangement links TRBV7-2 to TRBJ1-2, with TRBD1 matching 8 bases. Germline trimming cut 6 bases from V and 3 bases from J; bases unmatched to any gene: 15. The germline gives CDR1 SGHTA, CDR2 FQGNSA. This CDR3 has 17 amino acids. As DNA, the CDR3 is TGTGCCAGCAGAAAAGGGGGCGGACAGGGATCCCACTATGGCTACACCTTC. The encoded protein is CASRKGGGQGSHYGYTF.

This chain joins TRBV29-1 and TRBJ2-1; D not resolved. CDR1 is SQVTM and CDR2 is ANQGSEA in the germline V gene. The V and J ends lost 6 bases and 5 bases respectively, with 8 bases between them. The CDR3 runs 11 residues. The CDR3 protein is CSVEINNEQFF. CDR3 nucleotides: TGCAGCGTCGAAATAAACAATGAGCAGTTCTTC.

This clonotype has only a few counts. The J gene is TRBJ1-1, the V gene TRBV4-3; 7 bases match TRBD1. CDR3 length: 13 amino acids. After removal of 4 bases from V and 6 bases from J, the junction contained 5 bases not matched to a gene. Germline loops: CDR1 LGHNA, CDR2 YSLEER. The CDR3 coding sequence is TGCGCCAGCAGCCGAGACAGGGAATCTGAAGCTTTCTTT. Its translation: CASSRDRESEAFF.

A word on this clonotype: This clone may be a read error of a much larger clone one base away. The chain uses TRBV7-9 and TRBJ1-1, with 8 bases fitting TRBD1. The CDR3 totals 16 residues. Germline V gene lookup returns CDR1 SEHNR and CDR2 FQNEAQ (reference sequence). The CDR3 protein is CASSHVPDRVYTGAFF. Written as DNA, the CDR3 is TGTGCCAGCAGCCACGTACCGGACAGGGTGTACACTGGAGCTTTCTTT.

This clonotype was recorded at least ten times. The chain uses TRBV12-3 or TRBV12-4 and TRBJ2-7; 9 bases align to TRBD2. J lost 2 bases, V lost 3 bases, and 2 bases had no gene match. This CDR3 contains 14 residues. The CDR3 DNA reads TGTGCCAGCAGTTTTGGGACTAGCACCTACGAGCAGTACTTC. Its translation is CASSFGTSTYEQYF.

The V and J genes are TRBV18 and TRBJ1-1; D is ambiguous. Trimming took 2 bases from V and 0 from J, leaving 13 bases between them. Per the germline V gene, CDR1 is KGHSH and CDR2 is LQKENI. The CDR3 covers 16 residues. The CDR3 sequence is CASSPRRVHLNTEAFF. The DNA of the CDR3 is TGTGCCAGCTCACCAAGAAGGGTTCACCTGAACACTGAAGCTTTCTTT.

At least ten counts were recorded for this clonotype. The chain uses TRBV24-1 and TRBJ1-1, with TRBD1 as a possible D gene (5 bases). Trimming took off 4 bases at V and 3 bases at J, with 11 bases between the two ends. This CDR3 comprises 14 residues. Germline CDR1 is KGHDR and CDR2 is SFDVKD. Here the CDR3 DNA reads TGTGCCACCAGTGACAGCCGACAGCACACTGAAGCTTTCTTT. Encoded protein: CATSDSRQHTEAFF.

The chain joins TRBV10-2 to TRBJ1-4; D may be TRBD1 (5 bases). This CDR3 comprises 15 residues. The V end lost 6 bases, the J end lost 3 bases, and 14 bases lay between the germline ends. In germline, CDR1 is WSHSY, CDR2 SAAADI. The CDR3 nucleotides read TGCGCCAGCAGAGACAGCGGGGGGGCTAATGAAAAACTGTTTTTT. The encoded protein is CASRDSGGANEKLFF.

With regard to this clonotype: A single base separates this from a much larger clone, so it may be a read error. The chain uses TRBV20-1 and TRBJ1-4; TRBD1 matches at 7 bases. This CDR3 has 17 residues. The germline CDR1 and CDR2 sequences are DFQATT and SNEGSKA (reference sequence). The junction had 14 bases not matched to a gene; V was cut back by 3 bases and J by 4 bases. In nucleotides, the CDR3 is TGCAGTGCTAGCGGTGACAGGGAGGGCCCTCTTAATGAAAAACTGTTTTTT. Residues: CSASGDREGPLNEKLFF.